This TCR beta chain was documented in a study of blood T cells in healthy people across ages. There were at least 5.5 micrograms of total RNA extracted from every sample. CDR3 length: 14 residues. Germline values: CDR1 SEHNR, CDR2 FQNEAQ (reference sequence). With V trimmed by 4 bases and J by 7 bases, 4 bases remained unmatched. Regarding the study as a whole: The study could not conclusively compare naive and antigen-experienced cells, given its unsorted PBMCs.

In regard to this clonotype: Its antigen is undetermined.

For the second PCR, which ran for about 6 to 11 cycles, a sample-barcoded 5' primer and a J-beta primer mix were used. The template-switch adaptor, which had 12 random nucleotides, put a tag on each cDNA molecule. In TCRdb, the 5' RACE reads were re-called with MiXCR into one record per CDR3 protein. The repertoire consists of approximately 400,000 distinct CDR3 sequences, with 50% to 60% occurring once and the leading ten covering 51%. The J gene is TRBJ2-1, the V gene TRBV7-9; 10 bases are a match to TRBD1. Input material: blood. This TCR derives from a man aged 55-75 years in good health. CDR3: CASSSGTGENEQFF. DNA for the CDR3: TGTGCCAGCAGCTCCGGGACAGGGGAGAATGAGCAGTTCTTC. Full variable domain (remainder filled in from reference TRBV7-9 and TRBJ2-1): DTGVSQNPRHKITKRGQNVTFRCDPISEHNRLYWYRQTLGQGPEFLTYFQNEAQLEKSRLLSDRFSAERPKGSFSTLEIQRTEQGDSAMYLCASSSGTGENEQFFGPGTRLTVL.